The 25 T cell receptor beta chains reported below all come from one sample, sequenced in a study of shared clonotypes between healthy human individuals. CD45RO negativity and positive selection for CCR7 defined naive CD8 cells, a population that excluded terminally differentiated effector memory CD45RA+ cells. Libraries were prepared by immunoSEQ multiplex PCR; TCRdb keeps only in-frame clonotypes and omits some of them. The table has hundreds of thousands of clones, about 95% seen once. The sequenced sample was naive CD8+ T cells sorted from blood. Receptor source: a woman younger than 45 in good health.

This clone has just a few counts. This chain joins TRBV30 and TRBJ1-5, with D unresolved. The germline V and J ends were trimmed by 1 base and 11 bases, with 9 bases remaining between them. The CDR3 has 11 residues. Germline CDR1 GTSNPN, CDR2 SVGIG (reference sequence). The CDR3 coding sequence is TGTGCCTGGAGTGCCTCTGGGGCCCAGCATTTT. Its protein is CAWSASGAQHF. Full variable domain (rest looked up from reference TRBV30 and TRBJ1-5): SQTIHQWPATLVQPVGSPLSLECTVEGTSNPNLYWYRQAAGRGLQLLFYSVGIGQISSEVPQNLSASRPQDRQFILSSKKLLLSDSGFYLCAWSASGAQHFGDGTRLSIL.

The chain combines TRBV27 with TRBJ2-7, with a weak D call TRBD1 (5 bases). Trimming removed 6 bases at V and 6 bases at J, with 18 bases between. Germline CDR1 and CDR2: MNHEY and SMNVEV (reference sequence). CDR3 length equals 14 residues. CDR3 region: CASRPFGRVGEQYF. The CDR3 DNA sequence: TGTGCCAGCAGACCGTTCGGCAGGGTTGGCGAGCAGTACTTC.

The CDR3 nucleotides are TGTGCCAGTAGTATACGGTCACTAGCTTCTTTGGAGACCCAGTACTTC. This gives the protein CASSIRSLASLETQYF. The chain has TRBV19 and TRBJ2-5, with a weak D call TRBD2 (6 bases). V shed 2 bases and J shed 5 bases, with 18 bases lying between them. The CDR3 is 16 amino acids. Per the germline V gene, CDR1 is LNHDA and CDR2 is SQIVND (reference sequence).

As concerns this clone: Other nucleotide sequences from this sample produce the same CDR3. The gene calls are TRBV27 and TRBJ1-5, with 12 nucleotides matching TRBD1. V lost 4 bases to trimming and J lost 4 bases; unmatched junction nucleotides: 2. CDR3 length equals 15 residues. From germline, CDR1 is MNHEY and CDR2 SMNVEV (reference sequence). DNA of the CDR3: TGTGCCAGCAGTTGGGGACAGGGGGCGAATCAGCCCCAGCATTTT. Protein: CASSWGQGANQPQHF.

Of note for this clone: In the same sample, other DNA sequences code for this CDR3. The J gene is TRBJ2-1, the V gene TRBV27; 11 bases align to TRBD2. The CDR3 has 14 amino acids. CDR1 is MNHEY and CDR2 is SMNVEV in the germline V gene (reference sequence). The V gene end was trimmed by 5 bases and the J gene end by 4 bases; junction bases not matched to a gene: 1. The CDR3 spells CASSLAGGYNEQFF. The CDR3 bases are TGTGCCAGCAGTCTAGCGGGAGGTTACAATGAGCAGTTCTTC.

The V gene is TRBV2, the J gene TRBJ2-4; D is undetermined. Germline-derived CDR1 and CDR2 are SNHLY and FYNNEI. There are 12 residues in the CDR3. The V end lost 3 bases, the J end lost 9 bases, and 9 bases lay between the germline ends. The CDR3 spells CASSDYLTIQYF. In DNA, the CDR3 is TGTGCCAGCAGTGACTATCTCACCATTCAGTACTTC.

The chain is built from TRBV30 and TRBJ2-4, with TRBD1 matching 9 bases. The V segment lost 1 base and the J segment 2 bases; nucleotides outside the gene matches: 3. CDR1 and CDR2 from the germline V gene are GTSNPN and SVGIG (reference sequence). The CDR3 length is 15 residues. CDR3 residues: CAWSAGQGSKNIQYF. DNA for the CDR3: TGTGCCTGGAGTGCCGGACAGGGGTCCAAAAACATTCAGTACTTC.

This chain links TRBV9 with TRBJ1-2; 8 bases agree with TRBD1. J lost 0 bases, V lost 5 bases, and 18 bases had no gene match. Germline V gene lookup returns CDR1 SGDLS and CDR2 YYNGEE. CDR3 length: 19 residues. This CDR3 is CASSSNSDRAEEANYGYTF. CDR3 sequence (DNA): TGTGCCAGCAGTTCGAATTCGGACAGGGCCGAGGAAGCTAACTATGGCTACACCTTC.

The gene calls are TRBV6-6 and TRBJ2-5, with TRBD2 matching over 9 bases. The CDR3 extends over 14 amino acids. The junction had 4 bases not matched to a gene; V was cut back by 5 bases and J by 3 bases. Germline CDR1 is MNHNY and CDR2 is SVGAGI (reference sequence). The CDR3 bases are TGTGCCAGCAGTGTAGCGGGAGTTGAAGAGACCCAGTACTTC. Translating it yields CASSVAGVEETQYF.

The CDR3: CASSFPSGRADEQFF. The CDR3 DNA sequence: TGTGCCAGCAGCTTCCCTAGCGGGAGGGCCGATGAGCAGTTCTTC. The chain uses TRBV13 and TRBJ2-1, with 12 nucleotides matching TRBD2. V dropped 3 bases and J dropped 8; count of bases not matched to a gene: 5. The CDR3 runs 15 residues. The germline CDR1 and CDR2 sequences are PRHDT and FYEKMQ (reference sequence).

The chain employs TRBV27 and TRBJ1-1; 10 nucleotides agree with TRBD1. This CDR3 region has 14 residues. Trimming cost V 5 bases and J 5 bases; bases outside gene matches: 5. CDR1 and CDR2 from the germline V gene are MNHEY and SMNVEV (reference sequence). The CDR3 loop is CASSTTGGVTEAFF. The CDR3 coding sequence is TGTGCCAGCAGTACGACAGGGGGCGTGACTGAAGCTTTCTTT.

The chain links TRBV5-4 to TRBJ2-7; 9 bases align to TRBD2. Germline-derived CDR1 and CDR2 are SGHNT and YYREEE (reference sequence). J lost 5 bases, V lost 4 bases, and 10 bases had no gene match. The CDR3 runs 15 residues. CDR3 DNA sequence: TGTGCCAGCAGCCCCCGGACTAGCGAGTCCGACGAGCAGTACTTC. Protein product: CASSPRTSESDEQYF.

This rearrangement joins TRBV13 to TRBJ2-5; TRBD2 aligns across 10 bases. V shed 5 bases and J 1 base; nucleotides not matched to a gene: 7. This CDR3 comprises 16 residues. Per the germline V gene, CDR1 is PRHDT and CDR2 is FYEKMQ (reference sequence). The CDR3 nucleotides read TGTGCCAGCAGCAGTCTAGCGGGAGAGGGCCAAGAGACCCAGTACTTC. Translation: CASSSLAGEGQETQYF.

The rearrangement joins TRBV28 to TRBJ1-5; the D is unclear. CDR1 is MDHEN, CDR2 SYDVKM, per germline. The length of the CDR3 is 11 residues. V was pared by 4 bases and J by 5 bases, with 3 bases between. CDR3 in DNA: TGTGCCAGCAGTTACCATCAGCCCCAGCATTTT. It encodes CASSYHQPQHF.

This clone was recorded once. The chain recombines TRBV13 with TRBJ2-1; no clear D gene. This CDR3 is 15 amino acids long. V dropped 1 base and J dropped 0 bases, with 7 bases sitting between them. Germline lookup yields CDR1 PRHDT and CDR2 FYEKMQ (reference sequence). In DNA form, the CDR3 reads TGTGCCAGCAGCTTAGACGTCAGCTCCTACAATGAGCAGTTCTTC. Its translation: CASSLDVSSYNEQFF.

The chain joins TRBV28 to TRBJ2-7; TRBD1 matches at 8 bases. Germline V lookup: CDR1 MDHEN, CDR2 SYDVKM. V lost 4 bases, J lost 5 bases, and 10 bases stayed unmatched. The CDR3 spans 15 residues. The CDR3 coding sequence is TGTGCCAGCAGTTCCCCCGGGACAGGTAGCGACGAGCAGTACTTC. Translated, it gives CASSSPGTGSDEQYF.

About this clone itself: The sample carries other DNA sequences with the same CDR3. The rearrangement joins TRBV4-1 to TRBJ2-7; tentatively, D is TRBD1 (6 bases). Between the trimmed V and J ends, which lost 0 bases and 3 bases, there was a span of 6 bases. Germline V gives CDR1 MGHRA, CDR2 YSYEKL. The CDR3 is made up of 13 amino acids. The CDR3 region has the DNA TGCGCCAGCAGCCAAGACAGGGGCTACGAGCAGTACTTC. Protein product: CASSQDRGYEQYF.

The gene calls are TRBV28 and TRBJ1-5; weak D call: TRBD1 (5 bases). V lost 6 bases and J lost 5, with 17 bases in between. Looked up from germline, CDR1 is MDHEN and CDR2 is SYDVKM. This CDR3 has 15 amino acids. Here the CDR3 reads CASRLVWDRHQPQHF. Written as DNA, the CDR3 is TGTGCCAGCAGACTCGTATGGGACCGACATCAGCCCCAGCATTTT.

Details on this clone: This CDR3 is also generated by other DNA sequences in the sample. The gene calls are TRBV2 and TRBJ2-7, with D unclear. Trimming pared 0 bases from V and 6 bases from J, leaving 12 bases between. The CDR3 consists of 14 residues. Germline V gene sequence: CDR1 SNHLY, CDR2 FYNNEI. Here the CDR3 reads CASSEAIGGREQYF. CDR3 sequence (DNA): TGTGCCAGCAGTGAAGCCATAGGTGGACGCGAGCAGTACTTC.

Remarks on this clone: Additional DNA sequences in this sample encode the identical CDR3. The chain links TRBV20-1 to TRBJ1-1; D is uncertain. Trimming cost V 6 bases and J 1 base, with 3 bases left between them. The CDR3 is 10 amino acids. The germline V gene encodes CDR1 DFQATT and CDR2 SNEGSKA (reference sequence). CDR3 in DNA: TGCAGTGCCCCGAACACTGAAGCTTTCTTT. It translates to CSAPNTEAFF.

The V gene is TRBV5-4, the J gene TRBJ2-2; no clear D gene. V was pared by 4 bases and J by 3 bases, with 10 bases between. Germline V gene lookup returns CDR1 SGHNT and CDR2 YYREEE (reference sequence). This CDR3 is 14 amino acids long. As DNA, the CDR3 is TGTGCCAGCAGCCAGGACGGGTACACCGGGGAGCTGTTTTTT. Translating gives CASSQDGYTGELFF.

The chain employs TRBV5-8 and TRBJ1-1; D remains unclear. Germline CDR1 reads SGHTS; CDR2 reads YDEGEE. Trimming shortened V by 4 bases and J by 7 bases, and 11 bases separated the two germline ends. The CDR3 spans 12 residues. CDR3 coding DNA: TGTGCCAGCAGCGGGGAGGTTTTTGAAGCTTTCTTT. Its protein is CASSGEVFEAFF.

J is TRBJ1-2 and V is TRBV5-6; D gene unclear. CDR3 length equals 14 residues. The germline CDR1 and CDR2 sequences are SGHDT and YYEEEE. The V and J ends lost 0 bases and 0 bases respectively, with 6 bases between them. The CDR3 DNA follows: TGTGCCAGCAGCTTGGCTACGGCTAACTATGGCTACACCTTC. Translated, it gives CASSLATANYGYTF.

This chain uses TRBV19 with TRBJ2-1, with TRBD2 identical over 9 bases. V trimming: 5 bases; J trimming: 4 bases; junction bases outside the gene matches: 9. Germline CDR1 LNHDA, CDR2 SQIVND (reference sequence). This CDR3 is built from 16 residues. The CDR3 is CASSVGLAGLYNEQFF. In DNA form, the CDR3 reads TGTGCCAGTAGTGTAGGGCTAGCGGGACTTTACAATGAGCAGTTCTTC.

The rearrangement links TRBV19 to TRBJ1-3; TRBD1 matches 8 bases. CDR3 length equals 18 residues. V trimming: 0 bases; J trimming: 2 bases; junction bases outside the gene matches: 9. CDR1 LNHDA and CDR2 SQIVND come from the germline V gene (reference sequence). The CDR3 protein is CASSIDHFGTGPGNTIYF. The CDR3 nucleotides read TGTGCCAGTAGTATAGATCATTTCGGGACAGGCCCTGGAAACACCATATATTTT.